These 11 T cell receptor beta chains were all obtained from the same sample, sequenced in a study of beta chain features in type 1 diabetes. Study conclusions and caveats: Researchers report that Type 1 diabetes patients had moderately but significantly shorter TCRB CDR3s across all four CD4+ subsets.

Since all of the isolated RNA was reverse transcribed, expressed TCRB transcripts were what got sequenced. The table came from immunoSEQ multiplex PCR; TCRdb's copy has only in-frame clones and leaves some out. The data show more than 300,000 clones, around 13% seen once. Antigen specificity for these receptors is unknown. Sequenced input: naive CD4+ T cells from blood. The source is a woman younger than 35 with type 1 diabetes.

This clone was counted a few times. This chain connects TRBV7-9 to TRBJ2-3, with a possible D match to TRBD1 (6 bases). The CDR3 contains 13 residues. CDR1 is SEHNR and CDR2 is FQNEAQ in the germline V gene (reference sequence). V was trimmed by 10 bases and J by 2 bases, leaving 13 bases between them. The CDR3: CATGHAVTDTQYF. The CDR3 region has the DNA TGTGCCACGGGACACGCAGTCACAGATACGCAGTATTTT. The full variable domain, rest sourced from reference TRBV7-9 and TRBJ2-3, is DTGVSQNPRHKITKRGQNVTFRCDPISEHNRLYWYRQTLGQGPEFLTYFQNEAQLEKSRLLSDRFSAERPKGSFSTLEIQRTEQGDSAMYLCATGHAVTDTQYFGPGTRLTVL.

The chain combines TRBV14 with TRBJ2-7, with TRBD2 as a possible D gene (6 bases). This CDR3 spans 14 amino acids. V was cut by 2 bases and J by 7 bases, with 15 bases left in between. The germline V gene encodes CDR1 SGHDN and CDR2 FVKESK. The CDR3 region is CASSQRTGAVEQYF. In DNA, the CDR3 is TGTGCCAGCAGCCAAAGAACGGGAGCCGTGGAGCAGTACTTC.

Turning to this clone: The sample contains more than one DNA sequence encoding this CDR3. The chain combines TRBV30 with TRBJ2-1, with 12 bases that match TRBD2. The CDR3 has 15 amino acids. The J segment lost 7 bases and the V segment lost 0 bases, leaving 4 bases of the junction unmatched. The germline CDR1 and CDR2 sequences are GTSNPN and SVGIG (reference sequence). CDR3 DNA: TGTGCCTGGAGTGTACGTGGACTAGCGGGGAATGAGCAGTTCTTC. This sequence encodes CAWSVRGLAGNEQFF.

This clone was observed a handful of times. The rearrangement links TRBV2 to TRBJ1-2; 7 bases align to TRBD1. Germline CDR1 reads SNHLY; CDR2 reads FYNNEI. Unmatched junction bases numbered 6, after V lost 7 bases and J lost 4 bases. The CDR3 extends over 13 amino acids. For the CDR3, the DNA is TGTGCCAGCATCACAGGGGCCATCTATGGCTACACCTTC. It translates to CASITGAIYGYTF.

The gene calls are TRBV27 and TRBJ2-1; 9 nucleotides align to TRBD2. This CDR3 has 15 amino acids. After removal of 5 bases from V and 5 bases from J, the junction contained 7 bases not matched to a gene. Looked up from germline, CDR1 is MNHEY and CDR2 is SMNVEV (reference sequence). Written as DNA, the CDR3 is TGTGCCAGCAGTCCGATGGCTAGCGGGGACAATGAGCAGTTCTTC. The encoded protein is CASSPMASGDNEQFF.

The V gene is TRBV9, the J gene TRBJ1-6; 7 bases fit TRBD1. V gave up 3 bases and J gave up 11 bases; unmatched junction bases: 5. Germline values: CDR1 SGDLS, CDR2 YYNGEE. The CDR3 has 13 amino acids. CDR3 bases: TGTGCCAGCAGCGAGACAGGGTCGCCACCCCTCCACTTT. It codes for CASSETGSPPLHF.

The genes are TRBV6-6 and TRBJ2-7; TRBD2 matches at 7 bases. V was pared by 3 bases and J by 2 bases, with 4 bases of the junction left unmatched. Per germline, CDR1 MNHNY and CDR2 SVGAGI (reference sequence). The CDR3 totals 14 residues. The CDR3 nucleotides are TGTGCCAGCAGTTATGGAGGGAGGGCCTACGAGCAGTACTTC. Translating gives CASSYGGRAYEQYF.

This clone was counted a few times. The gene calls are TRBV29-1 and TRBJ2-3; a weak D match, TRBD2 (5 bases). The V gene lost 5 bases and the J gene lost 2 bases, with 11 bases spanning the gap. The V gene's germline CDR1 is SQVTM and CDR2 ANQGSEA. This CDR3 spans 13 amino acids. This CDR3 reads CSVSSRLTDTQYF. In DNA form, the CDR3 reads TGCAGCGTTTCTAGCAGGCTCACAGATACGCAGTATTTT.

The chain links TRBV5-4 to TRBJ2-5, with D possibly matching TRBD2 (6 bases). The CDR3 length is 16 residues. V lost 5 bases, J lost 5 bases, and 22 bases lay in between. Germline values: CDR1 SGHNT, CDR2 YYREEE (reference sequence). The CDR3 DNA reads TGTGCCAGCAGAGAGGCGGGACCCAACCTTCGGGAGACCCAGTACTTC. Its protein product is CASREAGPNLRETQYF.

The CDR3 reads CASSLEGWGQGITDTQYF. CDR3 coding DNA: TGCGCCAGCAGCTTGGAGGGCTGGGGCCAGGGCATCACAGATACGCAGTATTTT. The rearrangement links TRBV5-1 to TRBJ2-3, with D perhaps TRBD1 (5 bases). The CDR3 length is 18 residues. Germline lookup yields CDR1 SGHRS and CDR2 YFSETQ. Between the trimmed V and J ends, which lost 0 bases and 2 bases, there was a span of 19 bases.

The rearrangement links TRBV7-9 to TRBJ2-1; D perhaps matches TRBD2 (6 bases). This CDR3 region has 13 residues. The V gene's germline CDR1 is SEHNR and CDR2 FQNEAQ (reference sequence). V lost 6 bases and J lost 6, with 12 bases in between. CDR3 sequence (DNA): TGTGCCAGCAGGTCGGGAGTTTCCAATGAGCAGTTCTTC. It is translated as CASRSGVSNEQFF.